Below, 9 T cell receptor beta chains from the same sample are listed, as sequenced in a study of blood T cells in healthy people across ages. The authors ran a second PCR of roughly 7 to 11 cycles using a sample-barcoded 5' primer and a J-beta primer mix. In TCRdb, the 5' RACE reads were re-called with MiXCR into one record per CDR3 protein. The sample shows about 840,000 distinct CDR3 sequences, 25% to 35% of them seen only once. A further study also used this sample, focusing on T cells of mothers and their children.

The sequencing input was blood. The source is a woman aged 40 to 49 in good health.

V gene TRBV10-3 combines with J gene TRBJ1-5; D is perhaps TRBD1 (5 bases). Germline CDR1 and CDR2: ENHRY and SYGVKD. V dropped 4 bases and J dropped 0 bases, with 10 bases sitting between them. This CDR3 region has 15 residues. The CDR3 DNA reads TGTGCCATCAGTGGCCGGGACGGTAGCAATCAGCCCCAGCATTTT. Translating it yields CAISGRDGSNQPQHF.

This clonotype was detected many times. The rearrangement joins TRBV29-1 to TRBJ2-6, with D possibly matching TRBD1 (5 bases). CDR1 and CDR2 from the germline V gene are SQVTM and ANQGSEA. This CDR3 contains 15 residues. Trimming pared 4 bases from V and 0 bases from J, leaving 10 bases between. The CDR3 nucleotides read TGCAGCGTTGGACAGACAACCTCTGGGGCCAACGTCCTGACTTTC. This translates into CSVGQTTSGANVLTF.

This clonotype was counted many times. J is TRBJ2-5 and V is TRBV28; tentatively, D is TRBD1 or TRBD2 (5 bases each). Germline lookup yields CDR1 MDHEN and CDR2 SYDVKM. CDR3 size: 14 residues. The germline V and J ends were trimmed by 3 bases and 5 bases, with 13 bases remaining between them. The CDR3 here is CASSFEGRRETQYF. In DNA, the CDR3 is TGTGCCAGCAGTTTCGAGGGGCGGCGGGAGACCCAGTACTTC.

This clonotype was recorded at least ten times. This sequence joins TRBV7-3 and TRBJ2-7; possibly TRBD2 for D (6 bases). CDR1 is SGHTA and CDR2 is FQGTGA in the germline V gene. The CDR3 contains 14 residues. Trimming removed 5 bases from V and 3 bases from J, with 14 bases in between. CDR3 bases: TGTGCCAGCAGCCCCGGCTCGACTAGCTACGAGCAGTACTTC. Translating it yields CASSPGSTSYEQYF.

This clonotype was counted only a few times. The chain joins TRBV3-1 to TRBJ2-1; no clear D. The CDR3 length is 14 residues. Trimming shortened V by 2 bases and J by 4 bases, and 9 bases separated the two germline ends. CDR1 is LGHDT and CDR2 is YNNKEL in the germline V gene (reference sequence). The CDR3 region has the DNA TGTGCCAGCAGCCAACGAGGACCTTACAATGAGCAGTTCTTC. This codes for CASSQRGPYNEQFF.

The V call is TRBV7-9, the J call TRBJ2-1; D perhaps matches TRBD2 (6 bases). The length of the CDR3 is 13 residues. CDR1 and CDR2 from the germline V gene are SEHNR and FQNEAQ (reference sequence). Deletions cut 5 bases from V and 8 bases from J, with 13 bases between. The CDR3 DNA reads TGTGCCAGCAGCCCCCCCGGGAGATATGAGCAGTTCTTC. Translating it yields CASSPPGRYEQFF.

This clonotype came up a few times. The chain recombines TRBV5-1 with TRBJ2-7, with unresolved D. Germline CDR1 is SGHRS and CDR2 is YFSETQ. This CDR3 spans 14 amino acids. CDR3 sequence: CAPPHEKSSYEQYF. Here the CDR3 DNA reads TGCGCTCCCCCACACGAAAAATCCTCCTACGAGCAGTACTTC. The whole variable domain, filled in from reference TRBV5-1 and TRBJ2-7, reads KAGVTQTPRYLIKTRGQQVTLSCSPISGHRSVSWYQQTPGQGLQFLFEYFSETQRNKGNFPGRFSGRQFSNSRSEMNVSTLELGDSALYLCAPPHEKSSYEQYFGPGTRLTVT.

This clonotype was seen a few times. This sequence joins TRBV28 and TRBJ2-1, with D perhaps assigned TRBD1 or TRBD2 (5 bases each). The CDR3 is 16 amino acids. Germline V CDR1 and CDR2: MDHEN, SYDVKM. V gave up 7 bases and J gave up 8 bases, with 24 bases separating them. CDR3 residues: CASTVFTGRAEDEQFF. The CDR3 bases are TGTGCCAGCACAGTTTTCACCGGCAGGGCGGAGGATGAGCAGTTCTTC.

The rearrangement links TRBV19 to TRBJ2-3, with a possible D match to TRBD1 (5 bases). From germline, CDR1 is LNHDA and CDR2 SQIVND (reference sequence). The CDR3 is 14 residues long. Trimming cost V 0 bases and J 10 bases, with 14 bases left between them. Written as DNA, the CDR3 is TGTGCCAGTAGTATAGATCTGTCAGGGATGGCGCAGTATTTT. Translated: CASSIDLSGMAQYF.